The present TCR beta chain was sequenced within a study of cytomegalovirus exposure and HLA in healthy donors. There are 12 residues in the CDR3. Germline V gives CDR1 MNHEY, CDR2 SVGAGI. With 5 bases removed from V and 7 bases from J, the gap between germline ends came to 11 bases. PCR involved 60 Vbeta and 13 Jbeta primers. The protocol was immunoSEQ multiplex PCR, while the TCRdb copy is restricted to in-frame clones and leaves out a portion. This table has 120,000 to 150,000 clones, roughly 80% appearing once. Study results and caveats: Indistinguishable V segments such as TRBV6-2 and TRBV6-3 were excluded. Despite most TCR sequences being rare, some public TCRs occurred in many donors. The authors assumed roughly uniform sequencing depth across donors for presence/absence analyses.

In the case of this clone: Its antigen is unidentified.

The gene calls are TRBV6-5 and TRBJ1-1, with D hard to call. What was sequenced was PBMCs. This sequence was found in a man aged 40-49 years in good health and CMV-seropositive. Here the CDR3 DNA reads TGTGCCAGCAGTACACTTGGCGGTGAAGCTTTCTTT. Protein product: CASSTLGGEAFF.